The 8 T cell receptor beta chains presented below share a single source sample, sequenced in a study of T cell responses to AZD1222 COVID-19 vaccine (dated by TCRdb to about 2021). The time point tag for this specimen amounts to: baseline before first vaccination. The library was prepared using the immunoSEQ multiplex PCR assay. Drawn from immuneACCESS, this table holds only the in-frame rearrangements with V and J called that TCRdb kept. Clones are partly lost; checked studies trace under half to an unresolved V gene and leave the rest unexplained. This sample holds 100,000 to 120,000 clones; about 87% were observed only once. The top ten hold around 1.7% of the sample. The sample in question was peripheral blood, obtained on day 0 of AZD1222 vaccination. These TCRs come from an adult in good health.

CDR3 DNA: TGTGCCAGCAGCCCGGGACAGGGGATCAATCAGCCCCAGCATTTT. Its translation is CASSPGQGINQPQHF. V is TRBV7-6 and J is TRBJ1-5; 10 bases map to TRBD1. Trimming at V came to 5 bases and at J to 3 bases, leaving 4 bases not matched to a gene. In germline, CDR1 is SGHVS, CDR2 FNYEAQ. The CDR3 runs to 15 residues.

This clone was picked up a small number of times. The rearrangement uses TRBV5-1 and TRBJ1-2; 7 nucleotides match TRBD1. Germline-derived CDR1 and CDR2 are SGHRS and YFSETQ. Germline trimming cut 0 bases from V and 7 bases from J; bases unmatched to any gene: 6. The CDR3 length is 14 residues. CDR3 sequence: CASSLGGGAVGYTF. Here the CDR3 DNA reads TGCGCCAGCAGCTTGGGAGGGGGCGCGGTTGGCTACACCTTC. The whole variable domain, remainder taken from reference TRBV5-1 and TRBJ1-2, is KAGVTQTPRYLIKTRGQQVTLSCSPISGHRSVSWYQQTPGQGLQFLFEYFSETQRNKGNFPGRFSGRQFSNSRSEMNVSTLELGDSALYLCASSLGGGAVGYTFGSGTRLTVV.

This chain joins TRBV5-8 and TRBJ1-1; 8 nucleotides line up with TRBD1. The CDR3 consists of 15 residues. Per germline, CDR1 SGHTS and CDR2 YDEGEE. Unmatched junction bases numbered 6, after V lost 3 bases and J lost 2 bases. This CDR3 reads CASSSRQGSNTEAFF. DNA for the CDR3: TGTGCCAGCAGCTCGCGACAGGGGAGTAACACTGAAGCTTTCTTT.

The sample holds one count of this clone. V and J are TRBV11-2 and TRBJ1-1; unclear D gene. The CDR3 extends over 14 amino acids. Trimming stripped 1 base from V and 0 bases from J, with 6 bases between. Germline CDR1 reads SGHAT; CDR2 reads FQNNGV. The CDR3 loop is CASSLAGMNTEAFF. CDR3 DNA sequence: TGTGCCAGCAGCTTAGCTGGGATGAACACTGAAGCTTTCTTT.

This clone has a handful of counts. The chain's CDR3 is CASSGGRIGRAYSPLHF. CDR3 in DNA: TGTGCCAGCAGCGGGGGGAGGATTGGGAGGGCCTATTCACCCCTCCACTTT. This chain links TRBV7-8 with TRBJ1-6, with a weak D call TRBD1 (5 bases). The CDR3 consists of 17 residues. Germline values: CDR1 SGHVS, CDR2 FQNEAQ. The ends were cut back, 5 bases at V and 8 bases at J, with 22 bases in the middle.

About this clone itself: The same CDR3 also results from other DNA sequences found in this sample. V is TRBV6-5 and J is TRBJ1-2; the D gene is possibly TRBD1 (5 bases). The CDR3 covers 15 residues. V lost 2 bases, J lost 0 bases, and 10 bases lay in between. Germline-derived CDR1 and CDR2 are MNHEY and SVGAGI. This chain's CDR3 is CASSYGGRANYGYTF. The DNA for the CDR3 is TGTGCCAGCAGTTACGGGGGGAGGGCTAACTATGGCTACACCTTC.

The chain employs TRBV24-1 and TRBJ2-2, with D hard to call. The CDR3 runs 11 residues. Trimming took 9 bases from V and 6 from J, leaving 7 bases between them. Germline V gives CDR1 KGHDR, CDR2 SFDVKD. The CDR3 coding sequence is TGTGCCACCTCTGGGGCCGGGGAGCTGTTTTTT. It translates to CATSGAGELFF.

A single count supports this clone. V and J are TRBV29-1 and TRBJ1-1, with 7 positions matching TRBD1. The CDR3 has 13 amino acids. The V gene's germline CDR1 is SQVTM and CDR2 ANQGSEA. V trimming: 5 bases; J trimming: 0 bases; junction bases outside the gene matches: 3. This CDR3 reads CSVKGQMNTEAFF. The CDR3 nucleotides read TGCAGCGTTAAGGGACAGATGAACACTGAAGCTTTCTTT. The full variable domain, in which reference TRBV29-1 and TRBJ1-1 provide the parts outside the CDR3, is SAVISQKPSRDICQRGTSLTIQCQVDSQVTMMFWYRQQPGQSLTLIATANQGSEATYESGFVIDKFPISRPNLTFSTLTVSNMSPEDSSIYLCSVKGQMNTEAFFGQGTRLTVV.